This is a list of T cell receptor beta chains from one sample in a study of blood T cell repertoires in COVID-19. Clones were read by immunoSEQ multiplex PCR, and TCRdb kept only the in-frame ones, dropping some. The table records under 250,000 clones, 75% to 90% of them present only once. Sequencing was carried out using peripheral blood. These receptors all stem from a man in his forties with acute or convalescent COVID-19. Each CDR3 is given with its conserved first and last residue. The D gene is left open where the match is weak. Not every row has a clone size; where given, it reads once, few, many or a size class.

v_call: TRBV12-3/TRBV12-4
clone_size: .
d_call: .
cdr3_length: 13
j_call: TRBJ2-7
cdr3_aa: CASTPTGPYEQYF
cdr3_nt: TGTGCCAGCACCCCGACAGGACCCTACGAGCAGTACTTC

v_call: TRBV11-3
clone_size: .
d_call: .
cdr3_length: 15
j_call: TRBJ2-2
cdr3_aa: CASSLGTADTGELFF
cdr3_nt: TGTGCCAGCAGCTTGGGAACAGCGGACACCGGGGAGCTGTTTTTT

v_call: TRBV3-1/TRBV3-2
clone_size: .
d_call: .
cdr3_length: 16
j_call: TRBJ1-1
cdr3_aa: CASSLQTTVSNTEAFF
cdr3_nt: TGTGCCAGCAGCCTACAAACGACAGTCTCGAACACTGAAGCTTTCTTT

v_call: TRBV7-9
clone_size: .
d_call: TRBD2
cdr3_length: 18
j_call: TRBJ2-1
cdr3_aa: CASSHGTSGGETYNEQFF
cdr3_nt: TGTGCCAGCAGCCACGGGACTAGCGGGGGGGAAACCTACAATGAGCAGTTCTTC

v_call: TRBV27
clone_size: .
d_call: .
cdr3_length: 15
j_call: TRBJ2-1
cdr3_aa: CASSFRDPSWNEQFF
cdr3_nt: TGTGCCAGCAGTTTCCGGGATCCCTCCTGGAATGAGCAGTTCTTC

v_call: TRBV25-1
clone_size: .
d_call: TRBD2
cdr3_length: 17
j_call: TRBJ2-3
cdr3_aa: CASSKFSGRPGTDTQYF
cdr3_nt: TGTGCCAGCAGTAAATTTAGCGGGAGGCCGGGCACAGATACGCAGTATTTT

v_call: TRBV6-2/TRBV6-3
clone_size: .
d_call: .
cdr3_length: 14
j_call: TRBJ1-1
cdr3_aa: CASSYGVGYAEAFF
cdr3_nt: TGTGCCAGCAGTTATGGTGTCGGGTACGCTGAAGCTTTCTTT

v_call: TRBV3-1/TRBV3-2
clone_size: .
d_call: .
cdr3_length: 13
j_call: TRBJ1-2
cdr3_aa: CASSQGFGRGYTF
cdr3_nt: TGTGCCAGCAGCCAAGGATTCGGTAGAGGCTACACCTTC

v_call: TRBV12-3/TRBV12-4
clone_size: .
d_call: TRBD1
cdr3_length: 13
j_call: TRBJ2-7
cdr3_aa: CASSPGTAYEQYF
cdr3_nt: TGTGCCAGCAGCCCAGGGACAGCCTACGAGCAGTACTTC

v_call: TRBV6-5
clone_size: .
d_call: TRBD1
cdr3_length: 12
j_call: TRBJ1-5
cdr3_aa: CASRTGQQPQHF
cdr3_nt: TGTGCCAGCAGGACAGGGCAACAGCCCCAGCATTTT

v_call: TRBV7-7
clone_size: .
d_call: .
cdr3_length: 12
j_call: TRBJ2-2
cdr3_aa: CASSPEPGELFF
cdr3_nt: TGTGCCAGCAGCCCCGAGCCCGGGGAGCTGTTTTTT

v_call: TRBV29-1
clone_size: .
d_call: TRBD1
cdr3_length: 14
j_call: TRBJ1-1
cdr3_aa: CSVRGQGLITEAFF
cdr3_nt: TGCAGCGTCCGGGGACAGGGCCTGATCACTGAAGCTTTCTTT

v_call: TRBV7-9
clone_size: .
d_call: TRBD2
cdr3_length: 16
j_call: TRBJ2-7
cdr3_aa: CASSYDLAGGLWEQYF
cdr3_nt: TGTGCCAGCAGCTACGACCTAGCGGGAGGGCTGTGGGAGCAGTACTTC

v_call: TRBV19
clone_size: .
d_call: TRBD1
cdr3_length: 15
j_call: TRBJ2-1
cdr3_aa: CASSNSGGGYNEQFF
cdr3_nt: TGTGCCAGTAGTAATTCAGGGGGCGGATACAATGAGCAGTTCTTC

v_call: TRBV5-1
clone_size: .
d_call: TRBD1
cdr3_length: 15
j_call: TRBJ2-7
cdr3_aa: CASSLAVGQGYEQYF
cdr3_nt: TGCGCCAGCAGCTTGGCCGTGGGACAGGGTTACGAGCAGTACTTC

v_call: TRBV19
clone_size: .
d_call: TRBD1
cdr3_length: 14
j_call: TRBJ1-2
cdr3_aa: CASSTDRVGSGYTF
cdr3_nt: TGTGCCAGTAGCACGGACAGGGTGGGGAGTGGCTACACCTTC

v_call: TRBV28
clone_size: .
d_call: TRBD1
cdr3_length: 16
j_call: TRBJ1-2
cdr3_aa: CASSSGGQGASYGYTF
cdr3_nt: TGTGCCAGCAGTTCCGGGGGCCAGGGGGCGTCCTATGGCTACACCTTC

v_call: TRBV6-6
clone_size: .
d_call: TRBD2
cdr3_length: 15
j_call: TRBJ2-7
cdr3_aa: CASSTSGGSPYEQYF
cdr3_nt: TGTGCCAGCAGTACCAGCGGGGGATCCCCCTACGAGCAGTACTTC

v_call: TRBV4-2
clone_size: .
d_call: TRBD1
cdr3_length: 15
j_call: TRBJ2-3
cdr3_aa: CASSQPGQGSDTQYF
cdr3_nt: TGTGCCAGCAGCCAGCCCGGACAGGGCTCAGATACGCAGTATTTT

v_call: TRBV27
clone_size: once
d_call: TRBD2
cdr3_length: 16
j_call: TRBJ2-7
cdr3_aa: CASSPGLAGVLYEQYF
cdr3_nt: TGTGCCAGCAGTCCGGGACTAGCGGGGGTCCTCTACGAGCAGTACTTC

v_call: TRBV15
clone_size: .
d_call: .
cdr3_length: 16
j_call: TRBJ2-3
cdr3_aa: CATSRDRAGVADTQYF
cdr3_nt: TGTGCCACCAGCAGAGATCGGGCAGGGGTGGCGGATACGCAGTATTTT

v_call: TRBV11-2
clone_size: .
d_call: .
cdr3_length: 12
j_call: TRBJ1-4
cdr3_aa: CASSLGVEKLFF
cdr3_nt: TGTGCCAGCAGCTTAGGAGTTGAAAAACTGTTTTTT

v_call: TRBV4-3
clone_size: .
d_call: .
cdr3_length: 13
j_call: TRBJ2-5
cdr3_aa: CASSQDSVETQYF
cdr3_nt: TGCGCCAGCAGCCAAGACTCAGTAGAGACCCAGTACTTC

v_call: TRBV2
clone_size: .
d_call: .
cdr3_length: 12
j_call: TRBJ2-1
cdr3_aa: CASRAGYNEQFF
cdr3_nt: TGTGCCAGCAGGGCAGGCTACAATGAGCAGTTCTTC

v_call: TRBV4-3
clone_size: .
d_call: TRBD1
cdr3_length: 15
j_call: TRBJ1-1
cdr3_aa: CASSQEGGMNTEAFF
cdr3_nt: TGCGCCAGCAGCCAAGAAGGGGGCATGAACACTGAAGCTTTCTTT

v_call: TRBV29-1
clone_size: .
d_call: .
cdr3_length: 14
j_call: TRBJ2-2
cdr3_aa: CSVLGAGGTGELFF
cdr3_nt: TGCAGCGTTCTTGGAGCGGGTGGAACCGGGGAGCTGTTTTTT

v_call: TRBV6-6
clone_size: .
d_call: .
cdr3_length: 12
j_call: TRBJ1-1
cdr3_aa: CASSATGYEAFF
cdr3_nt: TGTGCCAGCAGTGCTACAGGGTATGAAGCTTTCTTT

v_call: TRBV7-9
clone_size: .
d_call: .
cdr3_length: 13
j_call: TRBJ2-1
cdr3_aa: CASRDGLRDEQFF
cdr3_nt: TGTGCCAGCAGGGATGGACTACGGGATGAGCAGTTCTTC

v_call: TRBV3-1/TRBV3-2
clone_size: .
d_call: TRBD1
cdr3_length: 18
j_call: TRBJ1-2
cdr3_aa: CASSQSFTGTGVNYGYTF
cdr3_nt: TGTGCCAGCAGCCAATCTTTCACCGGGACAGGGGTTAACTATGGCTACACCTTC

v_call: TRBV7-2
clone_size: .
d_call: .
cdr3_length: 12
j_call: TRBJ2-7
cdr3_aa: CASSFKGDEQYF
cdr3_nt: TGTGCCAGCAGCTTTAAGGGGGACGAGCAGTACTTC

v_call: TRBV30
clone_size: once
d_call: TRBD1
cdr3_length: 14
j_call: TRBJ2-7
cdr3_aa: CAWTRTGPPYEQYF
cdr3_nt: TGTGCCTGGACCAGGACAGGTCCCCCGTACGAGCAGTACTTC

v_call: TRBV24-1
clone_size: .
d_call: TRBD1
cdr3_length: 14
j_call: TRBJ1-2
cdr3_aa: CATSDYRDREGYTF
cdr3_nt: TGTGCCACCAGTGATTACCGGGACAGGGAAGGCTACACCTTC

v_call: TRBV5-6
clone_size: .
d_call: TRBD2
cdr3_length: 15
j_call: TRBJ2-7
cdr3_aa: CASSPGLAGPFEQYF
cdr3_nt: TGTGCCAGCAGCCCGGGACTAGCGGGCCCTTTCGAGCAGTACTTC

v_call: TRBV6-1
clone_size: .
d_call: .
cdr3_length: 15
j_call: TRBJ2-1
cdr3_aa: CASSESLASSPEQFF
cdr3_nt: TGTGCCAGCAGTGAATCGCTAGCCTCCTCCCCTGAGCAGTTCTTC

v_call: TRBV11-2
clone_size: .
d_call: .
cdr3_length: 14
j_call: TRBJ2-3
cdr3_aa: CASSPGTFTDTQYF
cdr3_nt: TGTGCCAGCAGCCCCGGGACTTTCACAGATACGCAGTATTTT

v_call: TRBV3-1/TRBV3-2
clone_size: few
d_call: TRBD1
cdr3_length: 15
j_call: TRBJ2-7
cdr3_aa: CASSQVRQGASEQYF
cdr3_nt: TGTGCCAGCAGCCAAGTCCGGCAGGGGGCAAGCGAGCAGTACTTC

v_call: TRBV13
clone_size: .
d_call: TRBD2
cdr3_length: 21
j_call: TRBJ2-7
cdr3_aa: CASSLGYGTSGGGLKAYEQYF
cdr3_nt: TGTGCCAGCAGCTTAGGCTATGGGACTAGCGGGGGAGGTCTTAAGGCCTACGAGCAGTACTTC

v_call: TRBV7-6
clone_size: few
d_call: .
cdr3_length: 15
j_call: TRBJ2-3
cdr3_aa: CAASPTSSRGDTQYF
cdr3_nt: TGTGCTGCGAGTCCGACTAGTTCGCGCGGGGATACGCAGTATTTT

v_call: TRBV2
clone_size: .
d_call: .
cdr3_length: 14
j_call: TRBJ1-2
cdr3_aa: CASSERSATYGYTF
cdr3_nt: TGTGCCAGCAGTGAACGGTCCGCAACCTATGGCTACACCTTC

v_call: TRBV5-1
clone_size: .
d_call: TRBD1
cdr3_length: 15
j_call: TRBJ2-7
cdr3_aa: CASSLAGTGDYEQYF
cdr3_nt: TGCGCCAGCAGCTTGGCCGGGACAGGGGATTACGAGCAGTACTTC

v_call: TRBV21-1
clone_size: .
d_call: .
cdr3_length: 15
j_call: TRBJ1-5
cdr3_aa: CASSKVPHTDQPQHF
cdr3_nt: TGTGCCAGCAGCAAAGTACCTCATACGGATCAGCCCCAGCATTTT

v_call: TRBV5-1
clone_size: .
d_call: TRBD1
cdr3_length: 14
j_call: TRBJ2-2
cdr3_aa: CASSLETGTRELFF
cdr3_nt: TGCGCCAGCAGCTTGGAGACAGGGACACGGGAGCTGTTTTTT

v_call: TRBV28
clone_size: .
d_call: TRBD1
cdr3_length: 13
j_call: TRBJ1-2
cdr3_aa: CASSLPGQGMGTF
cdr3_nt: TGTGCCAGCAGTTTGCCGGGACAGGGGATGGGGACCTTC

v_call: TRBV4-1
clone_size: .
d_call: .
cdr3_length: 16
j_call: TRBJ2-2
cdr3_aa: CASSQETRRWTGELFF
cdr3_nt: TGCGCCAGCAGCCAGGAGACTAGACGTTGGACCGGGGAGCTGTTTTTT

v_call: TRBV19
clone_size: .
d_call: .
cdr3_length: 15
j_call: TRBJ2-6
cdr3_aa: CASSIAPPGANVLTF
cdr3_nt: TGTGCCAGTAGTATAGCCCCCCCAGGGGCCAACGTCCTGACTTTC

v_call: TRBV15
clone_size: .
d_call: .
cdr3_length: 14
j_call: TRBJ1-2
cdr3_aa: CATSITAGLGGYTF
cdr3_nt: TGTGCCACCAGCATTACAGCGGGCCTGGGGGGCTACACCTTC

v_call: TRBV28
clone_size: once
d_call: .
cdr3_length: 17
j_call: TRBJ2-1
cdr3_aa: CASSSPSSGRAYNEQFF
cdr3_nt: TGTGCCAGCAGTTCCCCAAGCAGTGGGAGAGCCTACAATGAGCAGTTCTTC

v_call: TRBV5-6
clone_size: .
d_call: TRBD1
cdr3_length: 16
j_call: TRBJ2-7
cdr3_aa: CASTSNRGLGSYEQYF
cdr3_nt: TGTGCCAGCACTAGTAACAGGGGGCTCGGCTCCTACGAGCAGTACTTC

v_call: TRBV6-5
clone_size: once
d_call: TRBD1
cdr3_length: 15
j_call: TRBJ1-5
cdr3_aa: CASSYSWTGTQPQHF
cdr3_nt: TGTGCCAGCAGTTACTCCTGGACAGGGACTCAGCCCCAGCATTTT

v_call: TRBV27
clone_size: .
d_call: TRBD1
cdr3_length: 14
j_call: TRBJ2-6
cdr3_aa: CASSQADRFNVLTF
cdr3_nt: TGTGCCAGCAGTCAAGCGGACAGGTTCAACGTCCTGACTTTC

v_call: TRBV7-3
clone_size: .
d_call: TRBD2
cdr3_length: 15
j_call: TRBJ2-1
cdr3_aa: CASSLSPSGRNEQFF
cdr3_nt: TGTGCCAGCAGCTTAAGCCCCAGCGGGAGAAATGAGCAGTTCTTC

v_call: TRBV2
clone_size: .
d_call: .
cdr3_length: 15
j_call: TRBJ1-5
cdr3_aa: CASSEADYSNQPQHF
cdr3_nt: TGTGCCAGCAGTGAGGCGGATTATAGCAATCAGCCCCAGCATTTT

v_call: TRBV5-1
clone_size: .
d_call: TRBD2
cdr3_length: 14
j_call: TRBJ2-3
cdr3_aa: CASSSSGGRDTQYF
cdr3_nt: TGCGCCAGCAGCTCTAGCGGGGGGAGAGATACGCAGTATTTT

v_call: TRBV18
clone_size: many
d_call: .
cdr3_length: 17
j_call: TRBJ1-1
cdr3_aa: CASSRNARGLSNTEAFF
cdr3_nt: TGTGCCAGCTCACGAAACGCCCGTGGGCTCAGTAACACTGAAGCTTTCTTT

v_call: TRBV6-5
clone_size: .
d_call: TRBD2
cdr3_length: 15
j_call: TRBJ2-7
cdr3_aa: CASSLRTSVNYEQYF
cdr3_nt: TGTGCCAGCAGTTTGAGGACTAGCGTGAACTACGAGCAGTACTTC

v_call: TRBV7-2
clone_size: .
d_call: .
cdr3_length: 17
j_call: TRBJ2-5
cdr3_aa: CASSLGDLQGNGETQYF
cdr3_nt: TGTGCCAGCAGCTTAGGCGATCTACAGGGTAACGGAGAGACCCAGTACTTC

v_call: TRBV10-3
clone_size: .
d_call: TRBD1
cdr3_length: 15
j_call: TRBJ1-1
cdr3_aa: CATQNNRGMSTEAFF
cdr3_nt: TGTGCCACCCAGAACAACAGGGGAATGAGCACTGAAGCTTTCTTT

v_call: TRBV7-3
clone_size: .
d_call: .
cdr3_length: 14
j_call: TRBJ2-5
cdr3_aa: CASSPTGSVETQYF
cdr3_nt: TGTGCCAGCAGCCCGACAGGTTCGGTGGAGACCCAGTACTTC

v_call: TRBV5-5
clone_size: .
d_call: TRBD1
cdr3_length: 15
j_call: TRBJ1-2
cdr3_aa: CASSFRDRGPDGYTF
cdr3_nt: TGTGCCAGCAGCTTTAGGGACAGGGGACCGGATGGCTACACCTTC

v_call: TRBV27
clone_size: .
d_call: .
cdr3_length: 13
j_call: TRBJ2-7
cdr3_aa: CASLDRTTYEQYF
cdr3_nt: TGTGCCAGCCTCGACAGAACTACCTACGAGCAGTACTTC